This record concerns one T cell receptor (beta chain) sequence. These data come from a study of T-cell reconstitution after alpha-beta-depleted transplantation in children. The V and J ends lost 3 bases and 2 bases respectively, with 11 bases between them. The CDR3 has 15 residues. Germline V lookup: CDR1 MNHNS, CDR2 SASEGT. During its preparation, the TCRbeta library received unique molecular identifiers. TCRdb re-derived calls from the PCR reads in MiXCR, one entry per CDR3 protein. The table lists approximately 640,000 distinct CDR3 sequences, roughly 17% of them singletons. The chain uses TRBV6-1 and TRBJ2-4; the D gene is possibly TRBD1 (5 bases). This clonotype was sampled from a human donor who donated a stem cell graft to a child with acute myeloid leukemia. Here the sequenced sample was PBMCs from the stem cell graft donor, taken from the stem cell graft. The CDR3: CASSDRVKSKNIQYF. The CDR3 nucleotides read TGTGCCAGCAGTGACAGGGTCAAGTCCAAAAACATTCAGTACTTC.